Presented here are 20 T cell receptor beta chains from one specimen sequenced in a study of blood T cell repertoires in COVID-19. The data were produced by immunoSEQ multiplex PCR, yet TCRdb's version contains in-frame clones alone and is incomplete. The table lists tens of thousands of clones, about 89% of them singletons, with 6.4% in the top ten. The source material was peripheral blood. Receptors originate from a man between 65 and 80 years old with active COVID-19.

Only one count was recorded for this clone. V gene TRBV30 combines with J gene TRBJ1-4; D is perhaps TRBD1 (5 bases). This CDR3 is built from 14 residues. The V end lost 0 bases, the J end lost 5 bases, and 10 bases lay between the germline ends. CDR1 GTSNPN and CDR2 SVGIG come from the germline V gene (reference sequence). The chain's CDR3 is CAWSVLTANEKLFF. CDR3 sequence (DNA): TGTGCCTGGAGTGTTTTGACAGCAAATGAAAAACTGTTTTTT.

This clone is a singleton in its sample. The chain joins TRBV28 to TRBJ2-7; the match to TRBD1 covers 10 bases. J lost 6 bases, V lost 5 bases, and 10 bases had no gene match. CDR3 length equals 15 residues. Germline CDR1 reads MDHEN; CDR2 reads SYDVKM. CDR3 residues: CASSTPGTGALEQYF. The CDR3 DNA sequence: TGTGCCAGCAGTACTCCCGGGACAGGGGCTCTCGAGCAGTACTTC. The entire variable domain, with the rest obtained from reference TRBV28 and TRBJ2-7, is as follows: DVKVTQSSRYLVKRTGEKVFLECVQDMDHENMFWYRQDPGLGLRLIYFSYDVKMKEKGDIPEGYSVSREKKERFSLILESASTNQTSMYLCASSTPGTGALEQYFGPGTRLTVT.

The table lists this clone with a count of one. The V call is TRBV4-2, the J call TRBJ1-2; 8 bases fit TRBD1. V trimming: 0 bases; J trimming: 12 bases; junction bases outside the gene matches: 6. The length of the CDR3 is 13 residues. Germline CDR1 reads LGHNA; CDR2 reads YNFKEQ. As DNA, the CDR3 is TGTGCCAGCAGCCAAGACTGGGACAGGCCGGACACCTTC. Translation gives CASSQDWDRPDTF.

V is TRBV4-1 and J is TRBJ1-1, with TRBD1 matching over 10 bases. Germline CDR1 MGHRA, CDR2 YSYEKL. J was trimmed by 3 bases and V by 1 base; bases with no gene match: 17. The CDR3 length is 20 residues. The chain's CDR3 is CASSQAGDRGLSILDTEAFF. DNA for the CDR3: TGCGCCAGCAGCCAAGCGGGGGACAGGGGTCTTTCGATTTTGGACACTGAAGCTTTCTTT.

V gene TRBV5-8 combines with J gene TRBJ2-3; 8 nucleotides match TRBD2. The CDR3 is made up of 15 amino acids. The trim removed 2 bases at V and 0 bases at J, leaving 2 bases unmatched. The germline gives CDR1 SGHTS, CDR2 YDEGEE. In DNA, the CDR3 is TGTGCCAGCAGCTTACTAGCGGCTAGCACAGATACGCAGTATTTT. Residues: CASSLLAASTDTQYF.

The rearrangement uses TRBV5-5 and TRBJ1-4; the match to TRBD1 covers 8 bases. Trimming at V came to 5 bases and at J to 7 bases, leaving 10 bases not matched to a gene. CDR1 is SGHKS and CDR2 is YYEKEE in the germline V gene (reference sequence). This CDR3 spans 15 amino acids. The CDR3 nucleotides read TGTGCCAGCAGTCCCGGACAGGGACAAAGTGAAAAACTGTTTTTT. This codes for CASSPGQGQSEKLFF.

This chain uses TRBV10-3 with TRBJ2-7, with D perhaps TRBD2 (5 bases). The V gene's germline CDR1 is ENHRY and CDR2 SYGVKD. V was trimmed by 5 bases and J by 6 bases, leaving 11 bases between them. There are 12 residues in the CDR3. CDR3 bases: TGTGCCATCAGTCCGGGCGGGTTCGAGCAGTACTTC. Translation gives CAISPGGFEQYF.

The genes are TRBV27 and TRBJ2-1; 11 nucleotides line up with TRBD2. Germline CDR1 is MNHEY and CDR2 is SMNVEV (reference sequence). The CDR3 is 16 residues long. The V segment lost 5 bases and the J segment 5 bases; nucleotides outside the gene matches: 8. CDR3 bases: TGTGCCAGCAGTCGATCCGGGACTAGCGGTAACAATGAGCAGTTCTTC. It is translated as CASSRSGTSGNNEQFF.

The rearrangement joins TRBV6-1 to TRBJ2-3; D is uncertain. V lost 5 bases and J lost 0, with 6 bases in between. The CDR3 contains 13 residues. Germline-derived CDR1 and CDR2 are MNHNS and SASEGT. CDR3 sequence reads: CASSYISTDTQYF. The CDR3, as DNA: TGTGCCAGCAGTTATATTAGCACAGATACGCAGTATTTT.

The J gene is TRBJ1-3, the V gene TRBV23-1, with 9 positions matching TRBD1. TRBV23-1 is filed as an ORF, its function uncertain. This CDR3 region has 19 residues. Trimming took 1 base from V and 3 from J; bases not matched to a gene: 13. In DNA, the CDR3 is TGCGCCAGCAGTCAATTAAAGGACAGGGGATTGGTGATTGGAAACACCATATATTTT. Residues: CASSQLKDRGLVIGNTIYF.

J is TRBJ1-2 and V is TRBV7-9; D unclear. This CDR3 contains 13 residues. Germline V gives CDR1 SEHNR, CDR2 FQNEAQ (reference sequence). The V gene lost 4 bases and the J gene lost 5 bases, with 11 bases spanning the gap. CDR3 nucleotide sequence: TGTGCCAGCAGCTCCTCAATCGGGTATGGCTACACCTTC. This gives the protein CASSSSIGYGYTF.

The CDR3 coding sequence is TGTGCCTGGAATTCGGGACAGCCTCACACCTACGAGCAGTACTTC. Its protein is CAWNSGQPHTYEQYF. V and J are TRBV30 and TRBJ2-7, with TRBD1 identical over 7 bases. The CDR3 has 15 amino acids. V dropped 4 bases and J dropped 2; count of bases not matched to a gene: 11. CDR1 and CDR2 (germline): GTSNPN, SVGIG (reference sequence). The full variable domain, its missing parts supplied by reference TRBV30 and TRBJ2-7, is SQTIHQWPATLVQPVGSPLSLECTVEGTSNPNLYWYRQAAGRGLQLLFYSVGIGQISSEVPQNLSASRPQDRQFILSSKKLLLSDSGFYLCAWNSGQPHTYEQYFGPGTRLTVT.

This clone was counted a single time. This chain uses TRBV7-9 with TRBJ2-2, with D perhaps matching TRBD2 (5 bases). The CDR3 spans 13 residues. Looked up from germline, CDR1 is SEHNR and CDR2 is FQNEAQ (reference sequence). The V and J ends lost 3 bases and 6 bases respectively, with 8 bases between them. CDR3 nucleotides: TGTGCCAGCAGCTTCCCCGGGGCCGGGGAGCTGTTTTTT. This gives the protein CASSFPGAGELFF. Based on the CDR3 plus reference TRBV7-9 and TRBJ2-2, the full variable domain is DTGVSQNPRHKITKRGQNVTFRCDPISEHNRLYWYRQTLGQGPEFLTYFQNEAQLEKSRLLSDRFSAERPKGSFSTLEIQRTEQGDSAMYLCASSFPGAGELFFGEGSRLTVL.

The chain has TRBV3-1 (or the pseudogene TRBV3-2) and TRBJ2-1; D is uncertain. Germline CDR1 reads LGHDT; CDR2 reads YNNKEL (reference sequence). V lost 2 bases and J 8 bases, leaving 13 bases between the germline ends. The CDR3 loop spans 14 amino acids. The CDR3 DNA is TGTGCCAGCAGCCAACCTAGTAATCGCTATGAGCAGTTCTTC. This codes for CASSQPSNRYEQFF.

This chain joins TRBV5-6 and TRBJ2-7; no clear D. The germline CDR1 and CDR2 sequences are SGHDT and YYEEEE. Trimming removed 7 bases from V and 9 bases from J, with 20 bases in between. The CDR3 is made up of 13 amino acids. The CDR3 protein is CASAGNSPHGQYF. The CDR3 region has the DNA TGTGCCAGCGCCGGTAACTCCCCTCACGGGCAGTACTTC.

This rearrangement joins TRBV5-1 to TRBJ2-2; the match to TRBD2 covers 8 bases. CDR3 length: 15 residues. Trimming cost V 2 bases and J 4 bases; bases outside gene matches: 4. Germline CDR1 reads SGHRS; CDR2 reads YFSETQ. The DNA for the CDR3 is TGCGCCAGCAGCTTTTCTAGCGGGCCCACCGGGGAGCTGTTTTTT. It specifies CASSFSSGPTGELFF.

V usage is TRBV6-1 and J usage is TRBJ2-1; TRBD1 agrees at 12 bases. CDR1 and CDR2 (germline): MNHNS, SASEGT. After removal of 3 bases from V and 1 base from J, the junction contained 4 bases not matched to a gene. This CDR3 has 17 residues. This CDR3 reads CASSDRDRGRSYNEQFF. The CDR3 DNA reads as TGTGCCAGCAGTGATAGGGACAGGGGGCGATCCTACAATGAGCAGTTCTTC.

The chain uses TRBV6-1 and TRBJ1-6, with D maybe TRBD1 (5 bases). CDR3 size: 16 residues. V was cut by 4 bases and J by 7 bases, with 17 bases left in between. The germline V gene has CDR1 MNHNS and CDR2 SASEGT. The CDR3, as DNA: TGTGCCAGCAGTGGGGAAGGGGTCGTCGGGAATTCACCCCTCCACTTT. Amino acids: CASSGEGVVGNSPLHF.

V usage is TRBV19 and J usage is TRBJ2-3; D is unresolved. This CDR3 spans 16 amino acids. The germline gives CDR1 LNHDA, CDR2 SQIVND (reference sequence). V was shortened by 5 bases and J by 0 bases, with 15 bases between the two germline ends. The CDR3 nucleotides read TGTGCCAGTAGTCTACGGTTTCCTTTTAGCACAGATACGCAGTATTTT. It yields the protein CASSLRFPFSTDTQYF.

Here the CDR3 DNA reads TGTGCCAGCACCCTGGGGGCTAGCGGGGTAGATGAGCAGTTCTTC. It is translated as CASTLGASGVDEQFF. This chain uses TRBV11-2 with TRBJ2-1; TRBD2 matches at 9 bases. The length of the CDR3 is 15 residues. Germline V CDR1 and CDR2: SGHAT, FQNNGV. V shed 7 bases and J 8 bases; nucleotides not matched to a gene: 12.